This entry describes one TCR beta chain. The antigen is unknown. Here immunoSEQ multiplex PCR was the method, and the copy in TCRdb shows in-frame clones only, minus some. The sample has about 260,000 clones; 85% to 95% are singletons. Germline V gene data show CDR1 as SGHVS and CDR2 as FQNEAQ. V lost 3 bases to trimming and J lost 3 bases, with 9 bases between them. The CDR3 extends over 14 amino acids. This record comes from a study of T cell responses to AZD1222 COVID-19 vaccine. For the study at large: Analysis merged second doses at about 4 or about 12 weeks. Findings and limits, study-wide: Reportedly, close to half of spike-specific TCRs are directed against unmutated variant regions.

The genes are TRBV7-8 and TRBJ2-1, with D possibly being TRBD1 (6 bases). This receptor was taken from an adult in good health. Sequences were derived from peripheral blood, sampled on day 0 of AZD1222 vaccination. The CDR3, as DNA: TGTGCCAGCAGCTTTAGACAGGACTACAATGAGCAGTTCTTC. It specifies CASSFRQDYNEQFF.